This paragraph reports one TCR beta chain. A junction boundary mismatches the germline segment, possibly from a read error. Researchers amplified the TCR beta CDR3 regions from RNA transcripts. RT-PCR in the first round (using the HTBI primer set) targeted the TCR CDR3. MiXCR, applied by TCRdb to the multiplex PCR reads, yields one record per CDR3 protein. Here the sample spans 530,000 or so distinct CDR3 sequences, more than 45% being singletons. This CDR3 region has 12 residues. Germline V gives CDR1 SGHVS, CDR2 FNYEAQ. This entry is derived from a study of T cells in Graves' hyperthyroidism and ophthalmopathy.

What was sequenced was peripheral blood or thyroid tissue (not recorded which). The clonotype originates from a woman aged 18-29 years with Graves' hyperthyroidism. The rearrangement joins TRBV7-6 to TRBJ2-7; 10 bases line up with TRBD2. CDR3 protein: CASTSGKDEQYF. The CDR3 DNA reads TGTGCTAGCACTAGCGGGAAGGACGAGCAGTACTTC. Full variable domain (remainder filled in from reference TRBV7-6 and TRBJ2-7): GAGVSQSPRYKVTKRGQDVALRCDPISGHVSLYWYRQALGQGPEFLTYFNYEAQQDKSGLPNDRFSAERPEGSISTLTIQRTEQRDSAMYRCASTSGKDEQYFGPGTRLTVT.